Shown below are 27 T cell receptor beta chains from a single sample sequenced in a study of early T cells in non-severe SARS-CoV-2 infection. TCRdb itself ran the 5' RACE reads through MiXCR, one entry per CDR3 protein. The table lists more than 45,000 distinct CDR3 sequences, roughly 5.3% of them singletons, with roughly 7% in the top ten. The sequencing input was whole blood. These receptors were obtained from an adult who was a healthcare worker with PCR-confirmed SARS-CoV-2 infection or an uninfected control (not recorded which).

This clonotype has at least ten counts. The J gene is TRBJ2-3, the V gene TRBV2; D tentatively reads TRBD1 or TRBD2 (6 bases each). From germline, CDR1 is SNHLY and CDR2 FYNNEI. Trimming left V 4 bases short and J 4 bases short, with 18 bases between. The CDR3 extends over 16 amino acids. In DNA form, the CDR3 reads TGTGCCAGCAGTGGCAGGGGAGGTTCAGTCTCAGATACGCAGTATTTT. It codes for CASSGRGGSVSDTQYF.

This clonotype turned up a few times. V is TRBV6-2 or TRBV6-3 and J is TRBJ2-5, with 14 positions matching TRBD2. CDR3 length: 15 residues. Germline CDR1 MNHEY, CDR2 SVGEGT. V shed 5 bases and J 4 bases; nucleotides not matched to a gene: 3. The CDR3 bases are TGTGCCAGCAGTCGTGGACTAGCGGGAGGAGAGACCCAGTACTTC. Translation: CASSRGLAGGETQYF.

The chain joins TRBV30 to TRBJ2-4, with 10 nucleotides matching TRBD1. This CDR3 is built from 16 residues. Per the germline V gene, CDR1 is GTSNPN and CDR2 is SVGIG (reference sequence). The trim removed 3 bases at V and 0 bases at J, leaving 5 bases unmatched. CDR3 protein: CAWRGQGTLAKNIQYF. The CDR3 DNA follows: TGTGCCTGGAGGGGACAGGGGACCCTAGCCAAAAACATTCAGTACTTC.

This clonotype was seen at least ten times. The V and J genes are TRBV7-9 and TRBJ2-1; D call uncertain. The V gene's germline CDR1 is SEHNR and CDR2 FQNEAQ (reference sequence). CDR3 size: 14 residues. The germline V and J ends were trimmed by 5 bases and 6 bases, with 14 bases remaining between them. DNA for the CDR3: TGTGCCAGCAGCCGAGTGAGAAGCGCCAATGAGCAGTTCTTC. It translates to CASSRVRSANEQFF.

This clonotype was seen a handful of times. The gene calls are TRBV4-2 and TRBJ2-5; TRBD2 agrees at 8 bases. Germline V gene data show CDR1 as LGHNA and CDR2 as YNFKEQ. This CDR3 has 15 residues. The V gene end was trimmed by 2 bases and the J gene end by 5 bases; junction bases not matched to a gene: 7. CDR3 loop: CASSQRGGPLETQYF. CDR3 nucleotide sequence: TGTGCCAGCAGCCAACGGGGGGGCCCGTTGGAGACCCAGTACTTC.

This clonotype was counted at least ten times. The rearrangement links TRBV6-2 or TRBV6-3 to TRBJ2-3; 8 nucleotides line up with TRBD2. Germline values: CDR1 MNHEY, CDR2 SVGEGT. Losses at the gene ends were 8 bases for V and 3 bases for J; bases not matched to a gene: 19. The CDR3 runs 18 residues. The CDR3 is CASSYTGGKYFMTDTQYF. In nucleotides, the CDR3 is TGTGCCAGCTCCTATACGGGGGGGAAATACTTTATGACAGATACGCAGTATTTT.

The CDR3 reads CSVQRTAPSTDTQYF. CDR3 bases: TGCAGCGTCCAGAGGACAGCCCCAAGCACAGATACGCAGTATTTT. The V gene is TRBV29-1, the J gene TRBJ2-3; tentative D call: TRBD1 (6 bases). Trimming removed 6 bases at V and 0 bases at J, with 16 bases between. The CDR3 has 15 amino acids. Germline V lookup: CDR1 SQVTM, CDR2 ANQGSEA.

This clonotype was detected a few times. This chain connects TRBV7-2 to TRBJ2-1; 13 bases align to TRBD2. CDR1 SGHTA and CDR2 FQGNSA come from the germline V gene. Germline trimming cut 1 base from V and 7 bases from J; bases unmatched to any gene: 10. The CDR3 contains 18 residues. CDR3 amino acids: CASSLVVFGLAGVNEQFF. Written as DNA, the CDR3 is TGTGCCAGCAGCTTAGTGGTTTTTGGACTAGCGGGGGTTAATGAGCAGTTCTTC.

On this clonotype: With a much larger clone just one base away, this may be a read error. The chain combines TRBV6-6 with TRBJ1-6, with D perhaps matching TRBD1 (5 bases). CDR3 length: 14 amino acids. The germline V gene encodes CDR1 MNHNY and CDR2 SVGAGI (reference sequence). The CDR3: CASSQDSGTSPLYF. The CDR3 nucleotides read TGTGCCAGCAGCCAAGACTCGGGGACTTCACCCCTCTACTTT.

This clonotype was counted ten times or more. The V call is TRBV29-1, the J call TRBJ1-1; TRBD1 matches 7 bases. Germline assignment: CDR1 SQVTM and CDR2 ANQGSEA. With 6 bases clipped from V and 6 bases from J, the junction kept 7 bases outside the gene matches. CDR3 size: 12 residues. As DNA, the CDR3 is TGCAGCGTCGAGACAGGGTACGCTGAAGCTTTCTTT. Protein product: CSVETGYAEAFF.

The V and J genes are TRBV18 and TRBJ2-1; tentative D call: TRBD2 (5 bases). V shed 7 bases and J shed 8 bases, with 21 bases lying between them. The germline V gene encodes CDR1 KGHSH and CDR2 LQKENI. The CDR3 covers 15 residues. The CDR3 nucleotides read TGTGCCAGCTTCACCAGTGGGCTAGCATCCGATGAGCAGTTCTTC. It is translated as CASFTSGLASDEQFF.

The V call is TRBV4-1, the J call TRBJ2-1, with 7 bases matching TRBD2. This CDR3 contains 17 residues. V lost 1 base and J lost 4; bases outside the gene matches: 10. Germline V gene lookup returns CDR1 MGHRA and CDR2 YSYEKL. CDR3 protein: CASSQGHGGGPYNEQFF. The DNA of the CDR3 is TGCGCCAGCAGCCAAGGTCACGGGGGAGGGCCATACAATGAGCAGTTCTTC.

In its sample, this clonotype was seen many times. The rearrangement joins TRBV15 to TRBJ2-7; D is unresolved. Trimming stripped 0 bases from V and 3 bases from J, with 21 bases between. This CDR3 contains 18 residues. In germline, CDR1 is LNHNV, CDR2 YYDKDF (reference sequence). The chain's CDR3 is CATSRDRNSLPYGYEQYF. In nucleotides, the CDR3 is TGTGCCACCAGCAGAGATCGGAATAGCCTCCCTTACGGCTACGAGCAGTACTTC.

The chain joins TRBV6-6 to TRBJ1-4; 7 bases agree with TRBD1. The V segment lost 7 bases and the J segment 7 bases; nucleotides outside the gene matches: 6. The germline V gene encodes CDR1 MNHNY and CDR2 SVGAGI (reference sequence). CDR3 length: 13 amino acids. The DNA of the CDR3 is TGTGCCAGCACCAACCCAGGGGGTGAAAAACTGTTTTTT. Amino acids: CASTNPGGEKLFF.

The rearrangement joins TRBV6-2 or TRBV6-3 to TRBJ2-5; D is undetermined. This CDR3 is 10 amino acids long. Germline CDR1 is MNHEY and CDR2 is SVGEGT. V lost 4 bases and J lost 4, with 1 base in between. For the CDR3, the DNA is TGTGCCAGCAGTTCAGAGACCCAGTACTTC. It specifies CASSSETQYF.

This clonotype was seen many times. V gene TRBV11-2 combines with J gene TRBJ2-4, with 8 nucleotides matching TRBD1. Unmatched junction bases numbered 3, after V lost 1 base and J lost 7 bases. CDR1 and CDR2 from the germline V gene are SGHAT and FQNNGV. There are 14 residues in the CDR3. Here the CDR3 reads CASSLGTGMNIQYF. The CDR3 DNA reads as TGTGCCAGCAGCTTAGGGACAGGGATGAACATTCAGTACTTC.

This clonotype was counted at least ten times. The CDR3 here is CASSFDRGAGELFF. CDR3 bases: TGTGCCAGCAGCTTTGACAGGGGTGCCGGGGAGCTGTTTTTT. The gene calls are TRBV7-2 and TRBJ2-2; 8 bases map to TRBD1. V dropped 3 bases and J dropped 6; count of bases not matched to a gene: 3. CDR1 and CDR2 (germline): SGHTA, FQGNSA. The length of the CDR3 is 14 residues.

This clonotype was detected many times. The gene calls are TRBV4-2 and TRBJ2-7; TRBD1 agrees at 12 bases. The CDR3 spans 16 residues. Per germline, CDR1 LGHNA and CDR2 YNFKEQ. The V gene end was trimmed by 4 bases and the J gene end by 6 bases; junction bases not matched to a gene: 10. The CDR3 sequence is CASSPGTGGGGLEQYF. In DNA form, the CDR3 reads TGTGCCAGCAGCCCAGGGACAGGGGGCGGAGGACTCGAGCAGTACTTC.

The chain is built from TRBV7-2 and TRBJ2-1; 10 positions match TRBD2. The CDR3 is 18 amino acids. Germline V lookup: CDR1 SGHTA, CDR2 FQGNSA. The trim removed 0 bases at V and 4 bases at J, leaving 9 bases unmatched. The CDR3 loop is CASSLAPFLAGGYNEQFF. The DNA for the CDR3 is TGTGCCAGCAGCTTAGCCCCCTTTTTAGCGGGGGGATACAATGAGCAGTTCTTC.

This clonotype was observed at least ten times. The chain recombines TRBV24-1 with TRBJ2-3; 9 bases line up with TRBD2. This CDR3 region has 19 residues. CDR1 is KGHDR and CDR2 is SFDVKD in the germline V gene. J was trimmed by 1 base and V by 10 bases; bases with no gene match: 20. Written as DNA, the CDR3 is TGTGCCACGTCGGCAATTGGGCTAGCGGGATCTCAGCGCACAGATACGCAGTATTTT. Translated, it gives CATSAIGLAGSQRTDTQYF.

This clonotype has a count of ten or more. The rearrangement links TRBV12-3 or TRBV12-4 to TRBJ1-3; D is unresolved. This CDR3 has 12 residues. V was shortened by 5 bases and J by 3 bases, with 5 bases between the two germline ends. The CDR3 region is CASSPLGNTIYF. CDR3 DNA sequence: TGTGCCAGCAGTCCACTTGGAAACACCATATATTTT.

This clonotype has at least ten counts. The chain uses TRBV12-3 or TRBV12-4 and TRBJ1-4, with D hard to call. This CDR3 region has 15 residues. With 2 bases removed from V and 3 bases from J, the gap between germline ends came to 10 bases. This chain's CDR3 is CASSLKTGANEKLFF. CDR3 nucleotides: TGTGCCAGCAGTTTAAAGACCGGGGCTAATGAAAAACTGTTTTTT.

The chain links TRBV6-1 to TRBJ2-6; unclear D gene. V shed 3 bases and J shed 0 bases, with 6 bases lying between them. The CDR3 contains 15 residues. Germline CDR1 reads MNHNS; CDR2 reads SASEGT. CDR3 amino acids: CASSDDNSGANVLTF. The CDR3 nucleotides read TGTGCCAGCAGTGATGACAACTCTGGGGCCAACGTCCTGACTTTC.

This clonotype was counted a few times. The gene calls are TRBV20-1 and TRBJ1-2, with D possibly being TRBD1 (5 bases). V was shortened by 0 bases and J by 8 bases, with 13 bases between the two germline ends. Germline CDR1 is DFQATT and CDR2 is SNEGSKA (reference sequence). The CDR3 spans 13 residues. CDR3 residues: CSARDVTAAGYTF. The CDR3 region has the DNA TGCAGTGCTAGAGATGTGACAGCGGCCGGCTACACCTTC.

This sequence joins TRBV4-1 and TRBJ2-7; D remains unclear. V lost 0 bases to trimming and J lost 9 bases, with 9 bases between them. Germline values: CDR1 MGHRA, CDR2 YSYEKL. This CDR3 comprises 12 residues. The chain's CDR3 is CASSQDQRVQYF. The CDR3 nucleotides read TGCGCCAGCAGCCAAGATCAAAGGGTGCAGTACTTC.

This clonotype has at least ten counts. The CDR3 is CASSGAEAPGPSYNEQFF. DNA of the CDR3: TGTGCCAGCAGTGGTGCAGAGGCCCCCGGACCTTCCTACAATGAGCAGTTCTTC. The chain carries TRBV2 and TRBJ2-1, with D unresolved. There are 18 residues in the CDR3. The ends were cut back, 4 bases at V and 1 base at J, with 20 bases in the middle. Germline V CDR1 and CDR2: SNHLY, FYNNEI.

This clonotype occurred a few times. CDR3 sequence reads: CAIAAGDRGPQETQYF. The CDR3 DNA follows: TGTGCCATCGCCGCCGGGGACAGGGGGCCGCAAGAGACCCAGTACTTC. The chain couples TRBV12-3 or TRBV12-4 to TRBJ2-5, with 12 positions matching TRBD1. The CDR3 extends over 16 amino acids. V shed 10 bases, J shed 2 bases, and the junction held 11 bases outside the gene matches.